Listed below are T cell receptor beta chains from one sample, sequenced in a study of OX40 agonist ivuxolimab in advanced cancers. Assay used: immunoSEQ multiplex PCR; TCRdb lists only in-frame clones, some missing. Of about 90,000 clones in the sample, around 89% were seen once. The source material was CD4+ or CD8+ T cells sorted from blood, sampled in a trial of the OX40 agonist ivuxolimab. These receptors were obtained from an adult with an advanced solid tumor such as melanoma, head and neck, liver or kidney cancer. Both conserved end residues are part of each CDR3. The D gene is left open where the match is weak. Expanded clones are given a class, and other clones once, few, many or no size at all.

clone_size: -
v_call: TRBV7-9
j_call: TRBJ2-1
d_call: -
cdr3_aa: CASSFPLSREQFF
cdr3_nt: TGTGCCAGCAGCTTCCCCCTCTCCCGTGAGCAGTTCTTC

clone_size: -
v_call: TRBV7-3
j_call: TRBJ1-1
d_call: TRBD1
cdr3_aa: CASSLTGGTEAFF
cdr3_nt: TGTGCCAGCAGCTTGACAGGGGGCACTGAAGCTTTCTTT

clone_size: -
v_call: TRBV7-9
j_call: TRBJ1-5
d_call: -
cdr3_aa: CASSPDSHQPQHF
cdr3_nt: TGTGCCAGCAGCCCGGACAGCCATCAGCCCCAGCATTTT

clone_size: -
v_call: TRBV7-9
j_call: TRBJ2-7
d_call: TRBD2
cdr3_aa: CASSGVRLAGNYEQYF
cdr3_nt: TGTGCCAGCAGCGGAGTTCGACTAGCGGGAAACTACGAGCAGTACTTC

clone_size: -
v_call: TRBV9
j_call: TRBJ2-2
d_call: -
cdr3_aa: CASSVSGTANTGELFF
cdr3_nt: TGTGCCAGCAGCGTTTCCGGGACGGCGAACACCGGGGAGCTGTTTTTT

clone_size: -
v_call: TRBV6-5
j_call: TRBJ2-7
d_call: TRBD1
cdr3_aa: CASSYHDRGKFYEQYF
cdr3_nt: TGTGCCAGCAGTTACCACGACAGGGGAAAGTTCTACGAGCAGTACTTC

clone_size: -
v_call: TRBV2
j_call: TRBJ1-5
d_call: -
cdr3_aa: CASSEWVGVNQPQHF
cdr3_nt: TGTGCCAGCAGTGAGTGGGTAGGGGTCAATCAGCCCCAGCATTTT

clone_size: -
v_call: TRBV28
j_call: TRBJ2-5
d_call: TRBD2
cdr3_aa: CASSLSPSGMRETQYF
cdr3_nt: TGTGCCAGCAGTTTATCGCCTAGCGGGATGCGTGAGACCCAGTACTTC

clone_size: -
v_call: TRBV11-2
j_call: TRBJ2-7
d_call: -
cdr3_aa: CASSLWIESSYEQYF
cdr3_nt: TGTGCCAGCAGCTTATGGATAGAGAGCTCCTACGAGCAGTACTTC

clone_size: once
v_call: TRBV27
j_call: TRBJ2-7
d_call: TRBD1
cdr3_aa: CASSFSGTGGEQYF
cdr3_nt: TGTGCCAGCAGTTTCTCCGGGACAGGGGGCGAGCAGTACTTC

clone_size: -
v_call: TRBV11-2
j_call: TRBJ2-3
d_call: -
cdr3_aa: CASSPGADTQYF
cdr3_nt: TGTGCCAGCAGCCCCGGTGCTGATACGCAGTATTTT

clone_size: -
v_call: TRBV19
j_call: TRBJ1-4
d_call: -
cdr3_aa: CASSIQGSREKLFF
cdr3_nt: TGTGCCAGTAGTATACAGGGAAGCCGTGAAAAACTGTTTTTT

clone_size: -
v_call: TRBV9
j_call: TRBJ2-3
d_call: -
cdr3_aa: CASSVDLSGTQYF
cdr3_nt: TGTGCCAGCAGCGTAGATCTTTCAGGTACGCAGTATTTT

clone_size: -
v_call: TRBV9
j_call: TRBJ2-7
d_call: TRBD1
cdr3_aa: CASSEGTAISYEQYF
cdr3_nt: TGTGCCAGCAGCGAAGGGACAGCCATCTCCTACGAGCAGTACTTC

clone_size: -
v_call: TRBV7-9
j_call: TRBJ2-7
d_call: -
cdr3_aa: CASSLEGPRFSYEQYF
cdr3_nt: TGTGCCAGCAGCTTAGAGGGGCCTAGGTTTTCCTACGAGCAGTACTTC

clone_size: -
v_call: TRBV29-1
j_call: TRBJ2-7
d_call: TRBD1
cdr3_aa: CSVEVSSRTGALGYEQYF
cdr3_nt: TGCAGCGTTGAAGTAAGTTCAAGGACAGGCGCTCTGGGTTACGAGCAGTACTTC

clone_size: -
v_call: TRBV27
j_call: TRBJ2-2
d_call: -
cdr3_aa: CASSFVGSTGELFF
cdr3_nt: TGTGCCAGCAGTTTTGTAGGCAGCACCGGGGAGCTGTTTTTT

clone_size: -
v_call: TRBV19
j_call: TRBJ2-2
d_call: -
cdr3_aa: CASSRWNTGELFF
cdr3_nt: TGTGCCAGTAGCCGGTGGAACACCGGGGAGCTGTTTTTT

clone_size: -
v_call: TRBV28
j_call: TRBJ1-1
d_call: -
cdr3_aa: CASSPQGGNTEAFF
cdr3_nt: TGTGCCAGCAGCCCACAGGGAGGGAACACTGAAGCTTTCTTT

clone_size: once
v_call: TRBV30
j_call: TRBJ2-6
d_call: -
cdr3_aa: CAWSAASGANVLTF
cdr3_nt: TGTGCCTGGAGTGCGGCTTCTGGGGCCAACGTCCTGACTTTC

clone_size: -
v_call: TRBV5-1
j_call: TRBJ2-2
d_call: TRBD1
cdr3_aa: CASSERTGGFGELFF
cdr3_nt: TGCGCCAGCAGCGAACGGACAGGGGGCTTTGGGGAGCTGTTTTTT

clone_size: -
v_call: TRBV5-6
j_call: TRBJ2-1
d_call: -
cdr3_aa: CASSFGLGDEQFF
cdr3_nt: TGTGCCAGCAGCTTTGGCCTAGGGGATGAGCAGTTCTTC

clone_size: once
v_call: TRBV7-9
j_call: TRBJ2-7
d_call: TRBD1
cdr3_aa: CASSSRTGTYEQYF
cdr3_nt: TGTGCCAGCAGCTCTCGGACAGGTACCTACGAGCAGTACTTC

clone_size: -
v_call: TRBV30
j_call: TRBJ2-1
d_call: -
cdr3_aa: CAWSRADYYNEQFF
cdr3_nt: TGTGCCTGGAGCCGAGCGGACTACTACAATGAGCAGTTCTTC

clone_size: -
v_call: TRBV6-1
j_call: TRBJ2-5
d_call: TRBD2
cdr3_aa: CANRSGTFQETQYF
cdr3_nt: TGTGCCAACCGTAGCGGGACTTTCCAAGAGACCCAGTACTTC

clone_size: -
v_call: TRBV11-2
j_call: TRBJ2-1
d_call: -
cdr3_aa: CASSLVYNEQFF
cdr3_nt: TGTGCCAGCAGCTTAGTTTACAATGAGCAGTTCTTC

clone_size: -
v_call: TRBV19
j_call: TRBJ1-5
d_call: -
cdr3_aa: CASSIVGGNQPQHF
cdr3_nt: TGTGCCAGTAGTATTGTGGGAGGGAATCAGCCCCAGCATTTT

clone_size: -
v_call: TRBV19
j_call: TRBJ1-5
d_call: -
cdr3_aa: CASSIDSYQPQHF
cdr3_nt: TGTGCCAGTAGTATAGACAGTTATCAGCCCCAGCATTTT

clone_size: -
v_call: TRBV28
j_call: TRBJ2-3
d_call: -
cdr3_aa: CASNTERGTDTQYF
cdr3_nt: TGTGCCAGCAACACTGAAAGGGGCACAGATACGCAGTATTTT

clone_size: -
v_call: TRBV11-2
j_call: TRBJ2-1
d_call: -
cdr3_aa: CASSLAHGGYEQFF
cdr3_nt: TGTGCCAGCAGCTTAGCTCACGGAGGCTATGAGCAGTTCTTC

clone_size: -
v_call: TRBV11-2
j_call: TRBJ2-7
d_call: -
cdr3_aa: CASSFPLGQSYEQYF
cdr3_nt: TGTGCCAGCAGCTTCCCCCTCGGACAGTCCTACGAGCAGTACTTC

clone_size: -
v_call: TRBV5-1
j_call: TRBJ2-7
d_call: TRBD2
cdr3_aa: CASSPAGTSSYEQYF
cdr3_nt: TGCGCCAGCAGTCCCGCCGGGACTAGCAGCTACGAGCAGTACTTC

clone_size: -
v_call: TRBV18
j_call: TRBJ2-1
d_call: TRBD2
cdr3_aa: CASSPSSGSASYNEQFF
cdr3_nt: TGTGCCAGCTCACCATCGAGCGGGAGTGCCTCCTACAATGAGCAGTTCTTC

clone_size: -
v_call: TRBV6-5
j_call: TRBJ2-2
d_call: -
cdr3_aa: CASRPGPRTGELFF
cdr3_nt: TGTGCCAGCAGACCGGGACCCCGCACCGGGGAGCTGTTTTTT

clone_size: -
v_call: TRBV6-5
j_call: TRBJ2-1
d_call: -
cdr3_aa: CASSSTGTTYNEQFF
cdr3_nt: TGTGCCAGCAGTTCGACAGGAACGACCTACAATGAGCAGTTCTTC

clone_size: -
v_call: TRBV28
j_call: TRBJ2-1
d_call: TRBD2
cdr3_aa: CAMTTSGRPNEQFF
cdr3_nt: TGTGCCATGACGACTAGCGGGAGACCCAATGAGCAGTTCTTC

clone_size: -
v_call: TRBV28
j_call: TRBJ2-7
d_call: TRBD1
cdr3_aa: CASSLGDSSYEQYF
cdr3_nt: TGTGCCAGCAGTTTAGGGGACAGCTCCTACGAGCAGTACTTC

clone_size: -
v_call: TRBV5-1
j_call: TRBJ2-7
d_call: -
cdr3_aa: CASSLGPNEQYF
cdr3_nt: TGCGCCAGCAGCTTGGGGCCGAACGAGCAGTACTTC

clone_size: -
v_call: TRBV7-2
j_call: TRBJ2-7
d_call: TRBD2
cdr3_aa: CASSLATSGIHEQYF
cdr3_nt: TGTGCCAGCAGCTTAGCGACTAGCGGGATACACGAGCAGTACTTC

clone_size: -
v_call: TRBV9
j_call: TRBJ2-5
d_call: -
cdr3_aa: CASSVGRTAIQETQYF
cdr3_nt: TGTGCCAGCAGCGTAGGTCGGACAGCGATCCAAGAGACCCAGTACTTC

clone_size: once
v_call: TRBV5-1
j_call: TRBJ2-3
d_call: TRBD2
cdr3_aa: CASQWGGTPDTQYF
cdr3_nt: TGCGCCAGCCAATGGGGGGGAACGCCAGATACGCAGTATTTT